Each of the 14 T cell receptor beta chains below was sequenced from the same sample in a study of shared clonotypes between healthy human individuals (dated by TCRdb to the early 2020s). The library was obtained by the immunoSEQ multiplex PCR assay. Sourced from immuneACCESS, this table was stored by TCRdb with only in-frame sequences that have V and J called. A share of the clones is absent; for the studies checked, an unresolved V gene accounts for under half, and the remainder has no known explanation. The sample profile shows roughly 1,800,000 clones; approximately 94% of them were found once. The ten largest clones add up to 1.2% of the sample. CD8 naive samples were obtained by positive selection for CCR7 among CD45RO-negative cells, yielding a CD45RA+CCR7+ population from which TemRA cells were excluded. Sequenced material: naive CD8+ T cells sorted from blood. The cell subset or site label, as the study defines it: CD45RA+CCR7+. The source is a young man in good health.

Comment on this clone: The junction differs from germline at one of its ends, possibly a read error. V is TRBV7-7 and J is TRBJ2-1; D is possibly TRBD2 (7 bases). The length of the CDR3 is 15 residues. Looked up from germline, CDR1 is SSHAT and CDR2 is FNYEAQ (reference sequence). In DNA, the CDR3 is TGTGCTAGCAGCTTAGAGGGGGGGCCTCCCAATGAGCAGTTCTTC. This sequence encodes CASSLEGGPPNEQFF.

The chain uses TRBV7-6 and TRBJ2-1; 8 bases map to TRBD2. After removal of 1 base from V and 9 bases from J, the junction contained 11 bases not matched to a gene. This CDR3 comprises 16 residues. The germline V gene has CDR1 SGHVS and CDR2 FNYEAQ. The CDR3 sequence: CASSLEGSGTLGEQFF. As DNA, the CDR3 is TGTGCCAGCAGCTTAGAGGGTAGCGGGACCCTAGGTGAGCAGTTCTTC.

V usage is TRBV6-1 and J usage is TRBJ2-5; 7 bases agree with TRBD2. This CDR3 comprises 17 residues. Germline V gene data show CDR1 as MNHNS and CDR2 as SASEGT. Germline trimming cut 3 bases from V and 4 bases from J; bases unmatched to any gene: 14. CDR3 DNA: TGTGCCAGCAGTGAGGGTGGATGGGGGAGGGGAGGAGAGACCCAGTACTTC. Its protein is CASSEGGWGRGGETQYF.

This sequence joins TRBV7-8 and TRBJ2-7; D gene ambiguous. Germline V gene sequence: CDR1 SGHVS, CDR2 FQNEAQ. Trimming stripped 2 bases from V and 2 bases from J, with 7 bases between. CDR3 size: 13 residues. CDR3 nucleotides: TGTGCCAGCAGCTTAAGGCCGACCTACGAGCAGTACTTC. Its protein product is CASSLRPTYEQYF.

With respect to this clone: Other DNA sequences within the sample encode an identical CDR3. This chain's CDR3 is CASSYGTEETQYF. CDR3 nucleotide sequence: TGTGCCAGCAGTTACGGGACGGAGGAGACCCAGTACTTC. V and J are TRBV6-5 and TRBJ2-5; the D call may be TRBD1 or TRBD2 (5 bases each). The CDR3 contains 13 residues. Trimming stripped 2 bases from V and 5 bases from J, with 9 bases between. From germline, CDR1 is MNHEY and CDR2 SVGAGI.

This clone occurred once. The chain uses TRBV7-9 and TRBJ2-1, with 7 nucleotides matching TRBD1. CDR1 is SEHNR, CDR2 FQNEAQ, per germline (reference sequence). V shed 7 bases and J 8 bases; nucleotides not matched to a gene: 5. The CDR3 covers 12 residues. DNA of the CDR3: TGTGCCAGCATCCATCAGGGGGATGAGCAGTTCTTC. This codes for CASIHQGDEQFF.

The chain couples TRBV19 to TRBJ2-1; 11 bases are shared with TRBD2. This CDR3 has 16 residues. Germline V lookup: CDR1 LNHDA, CDR2 SQIVND (reference sequence). J was trimmed by 8 bases and V by 5 bases; bases with no gene match: 11. The CDR3 region has the DNA TGTGCCAGTAGTGAGACTAGCGGGGATTATACTGATGAGCAGTTCTTC. Its protein is CASSETSGDYTDEQFF.

V and J are TRBV27 and TRBJ1-1; TRBD1 aligns across 9 bases. V shed 5 bases, J shed 4 bases, and the junction held 11 bases outside the gene matches. CDR3 length: 16 amino acids. Germline loops: CDR1 MNHEY, CDR2 SMNVEV (reference sequence). The CDR3 reads CASSPSTGQGFTEAFF. The DNA of the CDR3 is TGTGCCAGCAGTCCATCGACGGGACAGGGTTTCACTGAAGCTTTCTTT.

The V gene is TRBV10-3, the J gene TRBJ1-2; the D gene is possibly TRBD1 (6 bases). V dropped 4 bases and J dropped 4 bases, with 10 bases sitting between them. Germline V gene sequence: CDR1 ENHRY, CDR2 SYGVKD. The length of the CDR3 is 13 residues. CDR3 residues: CAISGTVLYGYTF. In nucleotides, the CDR3 is TGTGCCATCAGTGGGACAGTTCTCTATGGCTACACCTTC.

This chain joins TRBV25-1 and TRBJ2-7; 7 bases are a match to TRBD1. V lost 2 bases to trimming and J lost 3 bases; unmatched junction nucleotides: 10. The CDR3 sequence is 16 residues long. The germline V gene encodes CDR1 MGHDK and CDR2 SYGVNS. This CDR3 reads CASSEGLEGASYEQYF. DNA for the CDR3: TGTGCCAGCAGTGAAGGTCTTGAGGGGGCAAGCTACGAGCAGTACTTC.

This clone was detected once. This chain links TRBV27 with TRBJ1-1, with D maybe TRBD1 (5 bases). From germline, CDR1 is MNHEY and CDR2 SMNVEV (reference sequence). The CDR3 is made up of 14 amino acids. Trimming took off 5 bases at V and 7 bases at J, with 17 bases between the two ends. The CDR3 nucleotides are TGTGCCAGCAGTCCCCTTCCGGGGGGTAATGAAGCTTTCTTT. It yields the protein CASSPLPGGNEAFF.

This clone was detected once. The chain links TRBV4-1 to TRBJ2-7, with D maybe TRBD1 (6 bases). Germline CDR1 is MGHRA and CDR2 is YSYEKL. This CDR3 region has 15 residues. Trimming pared 4 bases from V and 2 bases from J, leaving 15 bases between. For the CDR3, the DNA is TGCGCCAGCAGCCCATTGACAGGCCTTCCCTACGAGCAGTACTTC. This codes for CASSPLTGLPYEQYF.

The rearrangement links TRBV29-1 to TRBJ2-1, with 12 bases that match TRBD2. V lost 5 bases, J lost 8 bases, and 7 bases stayed unmatched. CDR1 SQVTM and CDR2 ANQGSEA come from the germline V gene. The CDR3 sequence is 14 residues long. In nucleotides, the CDR3 is TGCAGCGTTCCCCTAGCGGGGGGGCCGGATGAGCAGTTCTTC. It codes for CSVPLAGGPDEQFF.

The chain has TRBV2 and TRBJ1-2; 7 bases agree with TRBD1. Germline CDR1 and CDR2: SNHLY and FYNNEI. V trimming: 0 bases; J trimming: 5 bases; junction bases outside the gene matches: 9. The CDR3 contains 16 residues. The CDR3 bases are TGTGCCAGCAGTGAAGCATGGACAGGCCCCAATTATGGCTACACCTTC. Translating it yields CASSEAWTGPNYGYTF.